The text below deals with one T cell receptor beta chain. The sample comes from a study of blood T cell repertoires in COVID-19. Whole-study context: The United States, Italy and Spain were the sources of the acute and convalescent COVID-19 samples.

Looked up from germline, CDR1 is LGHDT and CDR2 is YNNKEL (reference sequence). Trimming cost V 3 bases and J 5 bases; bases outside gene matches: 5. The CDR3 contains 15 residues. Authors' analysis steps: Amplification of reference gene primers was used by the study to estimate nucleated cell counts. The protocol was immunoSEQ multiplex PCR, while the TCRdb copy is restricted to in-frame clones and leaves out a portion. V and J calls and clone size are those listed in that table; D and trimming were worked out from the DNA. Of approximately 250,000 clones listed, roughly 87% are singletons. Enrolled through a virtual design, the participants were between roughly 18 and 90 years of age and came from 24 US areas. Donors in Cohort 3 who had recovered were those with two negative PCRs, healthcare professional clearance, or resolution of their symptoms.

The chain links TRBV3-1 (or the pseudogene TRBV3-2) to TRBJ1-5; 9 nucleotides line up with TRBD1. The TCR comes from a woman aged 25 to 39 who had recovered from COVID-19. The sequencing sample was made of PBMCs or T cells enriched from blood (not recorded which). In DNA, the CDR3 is TGTGCCAGCAGCCAGAACAGGGGGCAGGATCAGCCCCAGCATTTT. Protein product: CASSQNRGQDQPQHF.